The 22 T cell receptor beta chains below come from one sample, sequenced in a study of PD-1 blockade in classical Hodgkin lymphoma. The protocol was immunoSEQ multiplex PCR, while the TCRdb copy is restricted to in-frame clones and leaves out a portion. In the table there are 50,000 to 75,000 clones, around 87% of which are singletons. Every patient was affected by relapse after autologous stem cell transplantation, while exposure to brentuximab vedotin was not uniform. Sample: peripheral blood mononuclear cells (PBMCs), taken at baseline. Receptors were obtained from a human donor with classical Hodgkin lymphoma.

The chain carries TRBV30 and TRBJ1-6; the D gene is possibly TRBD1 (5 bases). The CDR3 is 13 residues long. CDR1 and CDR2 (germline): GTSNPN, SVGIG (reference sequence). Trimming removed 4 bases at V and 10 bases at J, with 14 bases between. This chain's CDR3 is CAWTGGRGSPLHF. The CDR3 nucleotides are TGTGCCTGGACCGGGGGAAGAGGCTCACCCCTCCACTTT.

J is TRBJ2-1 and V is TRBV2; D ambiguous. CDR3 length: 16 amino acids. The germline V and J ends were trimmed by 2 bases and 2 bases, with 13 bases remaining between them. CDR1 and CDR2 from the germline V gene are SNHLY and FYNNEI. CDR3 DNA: TGTGCCAGCAGTGAATCGGTCGGCAGAGCCTACAATGAGCAGTTCTTC. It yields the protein CASSESVGRAYNEQFF.

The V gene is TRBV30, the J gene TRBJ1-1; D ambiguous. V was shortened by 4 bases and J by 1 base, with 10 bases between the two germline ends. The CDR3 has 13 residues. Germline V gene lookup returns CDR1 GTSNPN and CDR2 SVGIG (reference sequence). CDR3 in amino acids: CAWNGSANTEAFF. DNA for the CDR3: TGTGCCTGGAATGGTTCGGCGAACACTGAAGCTTTCTTT. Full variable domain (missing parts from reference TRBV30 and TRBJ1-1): SQTIHQWPATLVQPVGSPLSLECTVEGTSNPNLYWYRQAAGRGLQLLFYSVGIGQISSEVPQNLSASRPQDRQFILSSKKLLLSDSGFYLCAWNGSANTEAFFGQGTRLTVV.

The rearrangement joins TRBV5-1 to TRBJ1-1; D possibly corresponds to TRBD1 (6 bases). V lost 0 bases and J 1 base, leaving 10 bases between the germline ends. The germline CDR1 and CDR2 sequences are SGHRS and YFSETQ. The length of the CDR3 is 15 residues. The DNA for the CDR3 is TGCGCCAGCAGCTTGGCCTTCAGGGGGAACACTGAAGCTTTCTTT. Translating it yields CASSLAFRGNTEAFF.

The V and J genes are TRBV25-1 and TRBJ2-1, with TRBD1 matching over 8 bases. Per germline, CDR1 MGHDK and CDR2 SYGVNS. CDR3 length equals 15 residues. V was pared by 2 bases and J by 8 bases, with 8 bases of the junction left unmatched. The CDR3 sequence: CASSEGNRGNDEQFF. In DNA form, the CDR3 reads TGTGCCAGCAGTGAAGGGAACAGGGGGAATGATGAGCAGTTCTTC.

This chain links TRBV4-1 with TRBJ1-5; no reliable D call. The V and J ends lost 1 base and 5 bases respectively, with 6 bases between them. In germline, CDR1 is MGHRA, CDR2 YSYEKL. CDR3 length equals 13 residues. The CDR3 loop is CASSQASYQPQHF. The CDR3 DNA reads TGCGCCAGCAGCCAAGCCTCGTATCAGCCCCAGCATTTT.

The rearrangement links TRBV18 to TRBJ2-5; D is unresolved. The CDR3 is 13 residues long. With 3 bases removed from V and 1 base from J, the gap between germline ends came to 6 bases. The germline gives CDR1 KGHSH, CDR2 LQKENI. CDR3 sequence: CASSPGSQETQYF. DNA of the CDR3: TGTGCCAGCTCACCCGGTTCCCAAGAGACCCAGTACTTC.

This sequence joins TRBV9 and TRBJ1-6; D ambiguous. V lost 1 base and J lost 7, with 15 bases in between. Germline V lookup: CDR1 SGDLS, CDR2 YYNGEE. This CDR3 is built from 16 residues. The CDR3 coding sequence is TGTGCCAGCAGCGTATCCCTGGACCTGGGGAATTCACCCCTCCACTTT. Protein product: CASSVSLDLGNSPLHF.

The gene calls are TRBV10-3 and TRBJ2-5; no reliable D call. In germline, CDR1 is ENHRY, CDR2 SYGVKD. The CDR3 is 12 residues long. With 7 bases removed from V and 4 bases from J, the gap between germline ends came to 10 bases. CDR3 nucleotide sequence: TGTGCCATCAAAGGCAGAGGAGAGACCCAGTACTTC. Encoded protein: CAIKGRGETQYF.

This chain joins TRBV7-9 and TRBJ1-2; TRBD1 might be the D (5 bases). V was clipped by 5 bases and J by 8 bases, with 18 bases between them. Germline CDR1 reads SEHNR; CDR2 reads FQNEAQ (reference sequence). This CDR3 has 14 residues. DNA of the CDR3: TGTGCCAGCAGCAGCAACCGCGGGGGAGACGGCTACACCTTC. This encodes CASSSNRGGDGYTF.

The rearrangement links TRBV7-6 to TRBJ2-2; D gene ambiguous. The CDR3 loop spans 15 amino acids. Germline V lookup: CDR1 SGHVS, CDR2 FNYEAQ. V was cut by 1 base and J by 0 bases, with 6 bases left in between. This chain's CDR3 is CASSLVIANTGELFF. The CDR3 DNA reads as TGTGCCAGCAGCTTAGTGATCGCGAACACCGGGGAGCTGTTTTTT.

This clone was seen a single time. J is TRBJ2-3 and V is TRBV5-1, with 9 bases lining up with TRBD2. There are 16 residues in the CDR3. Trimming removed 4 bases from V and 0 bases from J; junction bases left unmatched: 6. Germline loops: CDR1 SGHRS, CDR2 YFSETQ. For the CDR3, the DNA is TGCGCCAGCAGCGCGGGAGGGGGCTCCAGCACAGATACGCAGTATTTT. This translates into CASSAGGGSSTDTQYF.

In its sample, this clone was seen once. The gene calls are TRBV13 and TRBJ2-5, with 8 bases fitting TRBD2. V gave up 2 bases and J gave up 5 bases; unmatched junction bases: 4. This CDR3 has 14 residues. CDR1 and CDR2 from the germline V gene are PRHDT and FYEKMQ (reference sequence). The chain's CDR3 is CASSLRAGVETQYF. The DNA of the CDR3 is TGTGCCAGCAGCTTAAGAGCGGGGGTGGAGACCCAGTACTTC.

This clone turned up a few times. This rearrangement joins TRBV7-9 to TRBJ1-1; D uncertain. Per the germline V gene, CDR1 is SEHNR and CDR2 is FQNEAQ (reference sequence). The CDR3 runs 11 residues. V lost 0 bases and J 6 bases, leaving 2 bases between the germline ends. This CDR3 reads CASSLASEAFF. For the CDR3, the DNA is TGTGCCAGCAGCTTAGCGTCTGAAGCTTTCTTT. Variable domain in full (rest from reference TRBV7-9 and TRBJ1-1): DTGVSQNPRHKITKRGQNVTFRCDPISEHNRLYWYRQTLGQGPEFLTYFQNEAQLEKSRLLSDRFSAERPKGSFSTLEIQRTEQGDSAMYLCASSLASEAFFGQGTRLTVV.

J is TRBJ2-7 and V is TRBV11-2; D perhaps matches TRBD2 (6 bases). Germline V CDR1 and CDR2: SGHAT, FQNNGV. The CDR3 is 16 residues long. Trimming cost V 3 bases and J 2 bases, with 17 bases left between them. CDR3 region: CASSFHSSGLPYEQYF. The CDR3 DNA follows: TGTGCCAGCAGCTTCCACTCGAGCGGGCTCCCCTACGAGCAGTACTTC.

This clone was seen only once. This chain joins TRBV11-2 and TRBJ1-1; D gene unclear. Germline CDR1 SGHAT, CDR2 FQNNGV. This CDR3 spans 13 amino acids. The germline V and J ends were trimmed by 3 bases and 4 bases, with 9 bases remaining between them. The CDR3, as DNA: TGTGCCAGCAGCTTTTATCAAGCCACTGAAGCTTTCTTT. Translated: CASSFYQATEAFF.

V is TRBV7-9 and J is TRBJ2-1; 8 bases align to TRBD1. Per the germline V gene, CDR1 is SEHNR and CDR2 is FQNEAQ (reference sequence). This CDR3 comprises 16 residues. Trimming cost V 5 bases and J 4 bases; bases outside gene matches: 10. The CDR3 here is CASSILRGPPYNEQFF. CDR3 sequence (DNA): TGTGCCAGCAGCATCCTCAGGGGGCCGCCTTACAATGAGCAGTTCTTC.

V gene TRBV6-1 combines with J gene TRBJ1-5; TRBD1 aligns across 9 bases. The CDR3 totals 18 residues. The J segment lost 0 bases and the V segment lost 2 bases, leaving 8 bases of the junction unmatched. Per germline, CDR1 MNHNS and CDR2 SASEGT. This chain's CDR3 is CASSEPSNRGPSNQPQHF. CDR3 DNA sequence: TGTGCCAGCAGTGAACCGTCTAACAGGGGGCCTAGCAATCAGCCCCAGCATTTT.

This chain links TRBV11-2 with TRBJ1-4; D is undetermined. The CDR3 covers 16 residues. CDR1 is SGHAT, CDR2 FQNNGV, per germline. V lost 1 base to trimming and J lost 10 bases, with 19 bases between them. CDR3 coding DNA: TGTGCCAGCAGCTTAGCCACTGTGAGGGAGCTGGGAAAACTGTTTTTT. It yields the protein CASSLATVRELGKLFF.

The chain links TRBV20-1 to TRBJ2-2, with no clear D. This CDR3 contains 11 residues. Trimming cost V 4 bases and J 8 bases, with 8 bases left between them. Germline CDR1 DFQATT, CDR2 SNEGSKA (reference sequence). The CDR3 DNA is TGCAGTGCTATCAGGACGGGGGAGCTGTTTTTT. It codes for CSAIRTGELFF.

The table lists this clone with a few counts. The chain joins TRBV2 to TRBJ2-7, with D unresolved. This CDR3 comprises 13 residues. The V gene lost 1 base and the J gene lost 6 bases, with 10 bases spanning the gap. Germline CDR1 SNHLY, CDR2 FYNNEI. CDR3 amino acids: CASSEGTIREQYF. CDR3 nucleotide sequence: TGTGCCAGCAGTGAAGGGACCATACGCGAGCAGTACTTC.

CDR3 sequence reads: CASSPLAESAWGNTIYF. As DNA, the CDR3 is TGTGCCAGCAGCCCCTTGGCTGAGAGCGCCTGGGGAAACACCATATATTTT. The chain combines TRBV5-6 with TRBJ1-3; D gene uncertain. The CDR3 is 17 residues long. Germline CDR1 is SGHDT and CDR2 is YYEEEE. With 4 bases removed from V and 4 bases from J, the gap between germline ends came to 21 bases.